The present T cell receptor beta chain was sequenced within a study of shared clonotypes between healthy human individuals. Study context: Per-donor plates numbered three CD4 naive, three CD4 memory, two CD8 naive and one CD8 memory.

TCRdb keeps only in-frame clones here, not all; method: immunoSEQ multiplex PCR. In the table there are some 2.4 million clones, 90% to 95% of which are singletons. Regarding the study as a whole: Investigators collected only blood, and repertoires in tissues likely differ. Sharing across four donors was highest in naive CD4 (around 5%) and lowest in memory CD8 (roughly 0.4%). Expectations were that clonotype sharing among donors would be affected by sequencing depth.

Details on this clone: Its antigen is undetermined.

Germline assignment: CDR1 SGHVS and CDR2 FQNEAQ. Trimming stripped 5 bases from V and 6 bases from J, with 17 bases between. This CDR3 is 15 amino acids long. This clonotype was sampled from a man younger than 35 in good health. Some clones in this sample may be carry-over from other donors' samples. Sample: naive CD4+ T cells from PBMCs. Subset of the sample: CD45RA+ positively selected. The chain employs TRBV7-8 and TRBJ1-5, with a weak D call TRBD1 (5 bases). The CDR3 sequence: CASSAWDGFVQPQHF. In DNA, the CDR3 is TGTGCCAGCAGCGCGTGGGACGGTTTCGTTCAGCCCCAGCATTTT.